These 28 T cell receptor beta chains were all obtained from the same sample, sequenced in a study of T cells of healthy individuals. TCRdb re-derived calls from the 5' RACE reads in MiXCR, one entry per CDR3 protein. This table has roughly 76,000 distinct CDR3 sequences, more than 4.5% appearing once. These receptors all come from a female donor in good health.

This clonotype showed up just a few times. In DNA form, the CDR3 reads TGTGCCTGGAGTTTACGGGGCTGGGATCAGCCCCAGCATTTT. The encoded protein is CAWSLRGWDQPQHF. V usage is TRBV30 and J usage is TRBJ1-5, with D possibly matching TRBD1 (5 bases). The CDR3 is made up of 14 amino acids. Deletions cut 2 bases from V and 5 bases from J, with 13 bases between. Germline values: CDR1 GTSNPN, CDR2 SVGIG (reference sequence).

This clonotype was seen at least ten times. The genes are TRBV6-2 or TRBV6-3 and TRBJ1-5; perhaps TRBD1 as D (5 bases). The germline V gene has CDR1 MNHEY and CDR2 SVGEGT. CDR3 length: 15 amino acids. Between the trimmed V and J ends, which lost 1 base and 2 bases, there was a span of 9 bases. CDR3 protein: CASSYFGGGNQPQHF. CDR3 sequence (DNA): TGTGCCAGCAGTTACTTCGGGGGGGGCAATCAGCCCCAGCATTTT.

As to this clonotype: One junction end does not reproduce the germline sequence, and a read error may be involved. CDR3 region: CASSQTGGLFF. CDR3 sequence (DNA): TGCGCCAGCAGCCAGACAGGGGGGCTGTTTTTT. The V and J genes are TRBV5-1 and TRBJ2-2; TRBD1 aligns across 9 bases. The germline V gene encodes CDR1 SGHRS and CDR2 YFSETQ. The CDR3 covers 11 residues.

V and J are TRBV6-5 and TRBJ2-5, with 8 bases matching TRBD1. V gave up 4 bases and J gave up 5 bases; unmatched junction bases: 9. CDR1 and CDR2 (germline): MNHEY, SVGAGI. CDR3 length: 15 residues. The CDR3 bases are TGTGCCAGCAGTTCCACCGGGACAGGTTCGGAGACCCAGTACTTC. Amino acids: CASSSTGTGSETQYF.

This clonotype was seen many times. The rearrangement links TRBV6-6 to TRBJ1-3; D not resolved. Germline V gene lookup returns CDR1 MNHNY and CDR2 SVGAGI (reference sequence). The V end lost 5 bases, the J end lost 0 bases, and 8 bases lay between the germline ends. The length of the CDR3 is 14 residues. The CDR3 DNA reads as TGTGCCAGCAGTGAACACCTCTCTGGAAACACCATATATTTT. It translates to CASSEHLSGNTIYF.

This clonotype was observed many times. V gene TRBV6-5 combines with J gene TRBJ2-7; 7 bases fit TRBD1. Germline CDR1 is MNHEY and CDR2 is SVGAGI. V lost 5 bases, J lost 4 bases, and 8 bases stayed unmatched. The CDR3 contains 14 residues. CDR3 region: CASSRPGTVYEQYF. The CDR3 region has the DNA TGTGCCAGCAGTCGCCCCGGGACAGTTTACGAGCAGTACTTC.

As concerns this clonotype: A much bigger clone sits one base away, suggesting this may be a read error. The genes are TRBV6-5 and TRBJ1-5, with TRBD1 as a possible D gene (5 bases). CDR1 is MNHEY, CDR2 SVGAGI, per germline. The CDR3 runs to 13 residues. As DNA, the CDR3 is TGTGCCGGCAGCCGGGACCGGGATCAGCCCCAGCATTTT. Protein product: CAGSRDRDQPQHF.

This clonotype was detected many times. The chain is built from TRBV6-5 and TRBJ1-4; possibly TRBD1 for D (5 bases). Per the germline V gene, CDR1 is MNHEY and CDR2 is SVGAGI. This CDR3 is 15 amino acids long. The V end was cut by 5 bases, the J end by 2 bases, with 12 bases between. CDR3 sequence (DNA): TGTGCCAGCAGTCCTGGGGGACGTACTAATGAAAAACTGTTTTTT. Translating it yields CASSPGGRTNEKLFF.

In this sample, this clonotype turned up many times. J is TRBJ2-4 and V is TRBV28, with D unclear. The CDR3 is made up of 12 amino acids. In germline, CDR1 is MDHEN, CDR2 SYDVKM. Trimming took 7 bases from V and 9 from J, leaving 13 bases between them. The CDR3, as DNA: TGTGCCAGCACCAACCCCAGAGGCATTCAGTACTTC. It codes for CASTNPRGIQYF.

This clonotype was observed many times. V usage is TRBV29-1 and J usage is TRBJ1-1; no clear D gene. Trimming cost V 7 bases and J 4 bases, with 13 bases left between them. The germline V gene has CDR1 SQVTM and CDR2 ANQGSEA. The length of the CDR3 is 12 residues. The DNA for the CDR3 is TGCAGCGATAGTCCGGGGTCCACTGAAGCTTTCTTT. As protein: CSDSPGSTEAFF. Filled out from reference TRBV29-1 and TRBJ1-1, the complete variable domain reads SAVISQKPSRDICQRGTSLTIQCQVDSQVTMMFWYRQQPGQSLTLIATANQGSEATYESGFVIDKFPISRPNLTFSTLTVSNMSPEDSSIYLCSDSPGSTEAFFGQGTRLTVV.

Points on this clonotype: This may arise from a read error, as a much more abundant clone is one base away. V gene TRBV5-1 combines with J gene TRBJ2-3, with TRBD2 matching over 8 bases. In germline, CDR1 is SGHRS, CDR2 YFSETQ. The CDR3 contains 18 residues. The CDR3 DNA is TGCGCCAGCAGCCCTACATCAACGGGAGGGCCGTCCACAGATACGCGGTATTTT. Protein: CASSPTSTGGPSTDTRYF.

Points on this clonotype: Being one base from a much bigger clone, this may be a read error. This chain links TRBV4-1 with TRBJ1-5; no clear D. In germline, CDR1 is MGHRA, CDR2 YSYEKL. The CDR3 is 17 amino acids. V dropped 4 bases and J dropped 2 bases, with 18 bases sitting between them. DNA for the CDR3: TGCGCCAGCAGCCCCCTTAACGGAGGATGGGGCAATCAGCCCCAGCATTTT. Protein sequence: CASSPLNGGWGNQPQHF.

The chain combines TRBV28 with TRBJ1-1; 8 nucleotides match TRBD1. V was clipped by 5 bases and J by 5 bases; unmatched bases: 7. The CDR3 loop spans 14 amino acids. Germline CDR1 MDHEN, CDR2 SYDVKM. The CDR3 spells CASSRQGARTEAFF. The CDR3 DNA is TGTGCCAGCAGTCGGCAGGGGGCGCGGACTGAAGCTTTCTTT.

In its sample, this clonotype was seen many times. The chain uses TRBV7-2 and TRBJ2-3; tentatively, D is TRBD2 (5 bases). The ends were cut back, 5 bases at V and 2 bases at J, with 11 bases in the middle. The CDR3 length is 14 residues. Germline V CDR1 and CDR2: SGHTA, FQGNSA. CDR3 sequence: CASSPGLPTDTQYF. Here the CDR3 DNA reads TGTGCCAGCAGCCCAGGACTTCCCACAGATACGCAGTATTTT.

This clonotype was seen a few times. The chain employs TRBV7-2 and TRBJ2-7; TRBD1 might be the D (6 bases). Germline V gene lookup returns CDR1 SGHTA and CDR2 FQGNSA. Trimming removed 5 bases from V and 2 bases from J, with 13 bases in between. This CDR3 has 14 amino acids. The CDR3 region has the DNA TGTGCCAGCAGCCCGTACCGGACAGCCTACGAGCAGTACTTC. Translated: CASSPYRTAYEQYF.

This clonotype has ten or more counts. J is TRBJ1-2 and V is TRBV7-8, with a tentative D call TRBD1 (6 bases). The CDR3 sequence is 13 residues long. Germline V CDR1 and CDR2: SGHVS, FQNEAQ. V was cut by 6 bases and J by 4 bases, with 12 bases left in between. Here the CDR3 DNA reads TGTGCCAGCAGTCGCGACAGGACCTATGGCTACACCTTC. Its translation: CASSRDRTYGYTF.

This clonotype appeared many times. This rearrangement joins TRBV12-5 to TRBJ2-1; 14 nucleotides line up with TRBD2. V was pared by 7 bases and J by 0 bases, with 23 bases of the junction left unmatched. The CDR3 sequence is 23 residues long. Germline-derived CDR1 and CDR2 are LGHNT and FRNRAP. Written as DNA, the CDR3 is TGTGCTAGTGACGCCGGATCCCGGTTGGGACTAGCGGGAGCGCTAAGCTCCTACAATGAGCAGTTCTTC. This codes for CASDAGSRLGLAGALSSYNEQFF. The full variable domain, rest sourced from reference TRBV12-5 and TRBJ2-1, is DARVTQTPRHKVTEMGQEVTMRCQPILGHNTVFWYRQTMMQGLELLAYFRNRAPLDDSGMPKDRFSAEMPDATLATLKIQPSEPRDSAVYFCASDAGSRLGLAGALSSYNEQFFGPGTRLTVL.

This clonotype was found many times. The chain couples TRBV2 to TRBJ2-7; 9 positions match TRBD1. CDR3 length: 13 residues. The V segment lost 7 bases and the J segment 4 bases; nucleotides outside the gene matches: 5. CDR1 and CDR2 from the germline V gene are SNHLY and FYNNEI. The CDR3: CASKGQGFYEQYF. The CDR3 DNA reads as TGTGCCAGCAAGGGACAGGGTTTTTACGAGCAGTACTTC.

The chain combines TRBV7-2 with TRBJ1-2; D unclear. With 2 bases removed from V and 6 bases from J, the gap between germline ends came to 7 bases. The germline gives CDR1 SGHTA, CDR2 FQGNSA. The CDR3 has 12 amino acids. The CDR3: CASSLSLHGYTF. CDR3 bases: TGTGCCAGCAGCTTATCTCTCCATGGCTACACCTTC.

This clonotype was seen many times. The chain carries TRBV28 and TRBJ2-1; no firm D call. V lost 4 bases to trimming and J lost 10 bases, with 14 bases between them. The CDR3 consists of 13 residues. The germline CDR1 and CDR2 sequences are MDHEN and SYDVKM. The CDR3 region has the DNA TGTGCCAGCAGTTCCCCCCCTGGGATGGAGCAGTTCTTC. It yields the protein CASSSPPGMEQFF.

This clonotype was seen repeatedly, ten times or more. V and J are TRBV7-8 and TRBJ2-7; possible D gene TRBD1, 5 bases. V was shortened by 8 bases and J by 1 base, with 12 bases between the two germline ends. The CDR3 runs 13 residues. Germline V lookup: CDR1 SGHVS, CDR2 FQNEAQ. CDR3 amino acids: CASGHDVSYEQYF. The DNA for the CDR3 is TGTGCCAGCGGACACGACGTATCCTACGAGCAGTACTTC.

The CDR3 is CASSVAQGRSTDTQYF. CDR3 nucleotide sequence: TGTGCCAGCAGCGTCGCCCAGGGACGTAGCACAGATACGCAGTATTTT. This chain uses TRBV12-3 or TRBV12-4 with TRBJ2-3; D may match TRBD1 or TRBD2 (5 bases each). The CDR3 extends over 16 amino acids. V was cut by 6 bases and J by 0 bases, with 16 bases left in between.

This chain connects TRBV29-1 to TRBJ1-1, with TRBD1 matching over 9 bases. The V gene end was trimmed by 2 bases and the J gene end by 5 bases; junction bases not matched to a gene: 9. The CDR3 length is 15 residues. Germline V gives CDR1 SQVTM, CDR2 ANQGSEA. The CDR3 DNA follows: TGCAGCGTTGAACGCCCCGGACAGGGGAGAACTGAAGCTTTCTTT. Protein sequence: CSVERPGQGRTEAFF.

This clonotype came up many times. The chain is built from TRBV24-1 and TRBJ2-2; perhaps TRBD1 as D (6 bases). Trimming cost V 4 bases and J 6 bases, with 11 bases left between them. The CDR3 runs 14 residues. Germline CDR1 KGHDR, CDR2 SFDVKD. The DNA of the CDR3 is TGTGCCACCAGTGAGGCAGGGGTACCCGGGGAGCTGTTTTTT. Encoded protein: CATSEAGVPGELFF.

This clonotype was seen at least ten times. V and J are TRBV4-3 and TRBJ2-3; D uncertain. The CDR3 runs 18 residues. In germline, CDR1 is LGHNA, CDR2 YSLEER. V lost 0 bases and J 1 base, leaving 17 bases between the germline ends. This CDR3 is CASSQDDLLDAGTDTQYF. CDR3 DNA sequence: TGCGCCAGCAGCCAAGATGACCTTCTGGATGCGGGCACAGATACGCAGTATTTT.

This clonotype was detected many times. V and J are TRBV4-1 and TRBJ1-2, with 9 bases identical to TRBD1. J lost 8 bases, V lost 4 bases, and 14 bases had no gene match. The CDR3 contains 16 residues. Looked up from germline, CDR1 is MGHRA and CDR2 is YSYEKL. CDR3 region: CASSRGTGGALRGYTF. CDR3 nucleotides: TGCGCCAGCAGCCGAGGAACAGGGGGCGCATTAAGAGGCTACACCTTC.

This chain uses TRBV16 with TRBJ1-4, with 9 bases aligning to TRBD1. After removal of 3 bases from V and 8 bases from J, the junction contained 7 bases not matched to a gene. The V gene's germline CDR1 is KGHSY and CDR2 FQNENV. CDR3 length equals 15 residues. CDR3 nucleotide sequence: TGTGCCAGCAGCCACGGACAGGGGCGCACCGAAAAACTGTTTTTT. It codes for CASSHGQGRTEKLFF.

The gene calls are TRBV29-1 and TRBJ1-4; perhaps TRBD1 as D (5 bases). Deletions cut 0 bases from V and 6 bases from J, with 14 bases between. The CDR3 covers 15 residues. Germline V gene sequence: CDR1 SQVTM, CDR2 ANQGSEA. DNA of the CDR3: TGCAGCGTTGAAGATCAAGGGCAGGGCTATGAAAAACTGTTTTTT. It yields the protein CSVEDQGQGYEKLFF.